The sample holds many counts of the clone carrying this T cell receptor beta chain. The sample is drawn from a study of Graves' ophthalmopathy and Graves' hyperthyroidism. The authors amplified TCR beta CDR3 regions, and they did so from RNA transcripts for repertoire sequencing. RT-PCR with HTBI primers came first, then second-round multiplex PCR. One entry per CDR3 protein, called by TCRdb with MiXCR from the multiplex PCR reads. The table lists hundreds of thousands of distinct CDR3 sequences, 22% of them singletons. Trimming left V 11 bases short and J 6 bases short, with 17 bases between. Germline V CDR1 and CDR2: MDHEN, SYDVKM. The CDR3 runs to 12 residues.

V and J are TRBV28 and TRBJ2-7; D may correspond to TRBD1 or TRBD2 (5 bases each). The TCR comes from a young woman with stable Graves' hyperthyroidism. Some clones in this sample may be carry-over from other donors' samples. Sequenced material: peripheral blood. The CDR3 DNA reads as TGTGCCTCGGGGCAGAACCAGTTCGAGCAGTACTTC. It encodes CASGQNQFEQYF.